The 32 T cell receptor beta chains listed next were all sequenced from one sample in a study of long-term antiretroviral therapy in people with HIV (dated by TCRdb to the early 2020s). Sequencing of the TRB variable region was done with the immunoSEQ hsTCRB v3.0 assay at survey level resolution. Held by TCRdb, this immuneACCESS table contains in-frame sequences only and omits some clones. Under half of the omission traces to an unresolved V gene where checked; the cause of the rest is unknown. Across this sample there are over 25,000 clones, with roughly 80% seen only once. The top ten clonotypes cover roughly 9% of the sample. Sequencing used unsorted PBMCs, obtained 3 years after starting antiretroviral therapy. These TCRs come from a man aged 40-50 years with HIV.

The chain recombines TRBV9 with TRBJ1-6, with a possible D match to TRBD1 (5 bases). The V gene lost 3 bases and the J gene lost 6 bases, with 13 bases spanning the gap. In germline, CDR1 is SGDLS, CDR2 YYNGEE. The CDR3 has 15 amino acids. The CDR3 reads CASSGGEAGNSPLHF. In nucleotides, the CDR3 is TGTGCCAGCAGCGGGGGGGAAGCCGGTAATTCACCCCTCCACTTT.

The rearrangement joins TRBV5-1 to TRBJ2-2; unclear D gene. Germline V gene lookup returns CDR1 SGHRS and CDR2 YFSETQ. The CDR3 sequence is 13 residues long. Trimming pared 4 bases from V and 6 bases from J, leaving 10 bases between. The CDR3 DNA reads TGCGCCAGCAGCCCCGCCTTTTCCGGGGAGCTGTTTTTT. Protein product: CASSPAFSGELFF.

The chain combines TRBV7-2 with TRBJ2-7, with 7 bases that match TRBD1. Germline CDR1 SGHTA, CDR2 FQGNSA. This CDR3 is 11 amino acids long. With V trimmed by 4 bases and J by 10 bases, 4 bases remained unmatched. CDR3 in DNA: TGTGCCAGCAGCTCCCGGGACAGACAGTACTTC. It codes for CASSSRDRQYF. Full variable domain (rest looked up from reference TRBV7-2 and TRBJ2-7): GAGVSQSPSNKVTEKGKDVELRCDPISGHTALYWYRQSLGQGLEFLIYFQGNSAPDKSGLPSDRFSAERTGGSVSTLTIQRTQQEDSAVYLCASSSRDRQYFGPGTRLTVT.

The rearrangement joins TRBV5-1 to TRBJ2-2; TRBD2 matches at 7 bases. The trim removed 5 bases at V and 0 bases at J, leaving 4 bases unmatched. Germline CDR1 and CDR2: SGHRS and YFSETQ. This CDR3 has 15 residues. This chain's CDR3 is CASSRAGANTGELFF. The CDR3 DNA reads as TGCGCCAGCAGTCGGGCGGGGGCGAACACCGGGGAGCTGTTTTTT. Drawing the rest from reference TRBV5-1 and TRBJ2-2, the complete variable domain is KAGVTQTPRYLIKTRGQQVTLSCSPISGHRSVSWYQQTPGQGLQFLFEYFSETQRNKGNFPGRFSGRQFSNSRSEMNVSTLELGDSALYLCASSRAGANTGELFFGEGSRLTVL.

This clone showed up just a few times. The chain employs TRBV19 and TRBJ2-7; 7 bases fit TRBD1. The V and J ends lost 7 bases and 9 bases, in that order; junction bases with no gene match: 9. In germline, CDR1 is LNHDA, CDR2 SQIVND (reference sequence). The CDR3 loop spans 12 amino acids. Here the CDR3 DNA reads TGTGCCAGTATTGGTACAGGGGCTGCGCAGTACTTC. Residues: CASIGTGAAQYF.

The gene calls are TRBV7-3 and TRBJ1-2, with TRBD1 identical over 8 bases. Germline V gives CDR1 SGHTA, CDR2 FQGTGA. Trimming took 5 bases from V and 7 from J; bases not matched to a gene: 9. The CDR3 length is 14 residues. CDR3 DNA sequence: TGTGCCAGCAGCGTAGCCCAGGGGGCTGGTGGCTACACCTTC. Its protein product is CASSVAQGAGGYTF.

The V gene is TRBV7-2, the J gene TRBJ2-5; TRBD1 matches at 8 bases. This CDR3 spans 15 amino acids. The junction had 6 bases not matched to a gene; V was cut back by 5 bases and J by 1 base. From germline, CDR1 is SGHTA and CDR2 FQGNSA. The CDR3 sequence: CASSPGQGSQETQYF. CDR3 nucleotides: TGTGCCAGCAGCCCAGGACAGGGCTCCCAAGAGACCCAGTACTTC.

The rearrangement links TRBV19 to TRBJ1-5; 8 positions agree with TRBD1. In germline, CDR1 is LNHDA, CDR2 SQIVND (reference sequence). The length of the CDR3 is 14 residues. The J segment lost 4 bases and the V segment lost 6 bases, leaving 5 bases of the junction unmatched. Written as DNA, the CDR3 is TGTGCCAGTAGGAAAAGGGACAGGAATCAGCCCCAGCATTTT. Translating gives CASRKRDRNQPQHF.

V usage is TRBV28 and J usage is TRBJ2-3; D unclear. Trimming left V 5 bases short and J 12 bases short, with 15 bases between. The CDR3 runs 12 residues. CDR1 and CDR2 (germline): MDHEN, SYDVKM. The CDR3 nucleotides are TGTGCCAGCAGTGCCCCAACAGACCGCCAGTATTTT. This codes for CASSAPTDRQYF. The full variable domain, with the rest looked up from reference TRBV28 and TRBJ2-3, is DVKVTQSSRYLVKRTGEKVFLECVQDMDHENMFWYRQDPGLGLRLIYFSYDVKMKEKGDIPEGYSVSREKKERFSLILESASTNQTSMYLCASSAPTDRQYFGPGTRLTVL.

The V and J genes are TRBV11-1 and TRBJ2-2, with a possible D match to TRBD1 (7 bases). There are 15 residues in the CDR3. The germline V gene has CDR1 SGHAT and CDR2 FQDESV (reference sequence). Trimming pared 1 base from V and 3 bases from J, leaving 9 bases between. CDR3 amino acids: CASSLGRGDTGELFF. The CDR3, as DNA: TGTGCCAGCAGCTTAGGCAGGGGGGACACCGGGGAGCTGTTTTTT.

V and J are TRBV7-9 and TRBJ2-7; no clear D. The V end was cut by 4 bases, the J end by 2 bases, with 9 bases between. Germline V CDR1 and CDR2: SEHNR, FQNEAQ (reference sequence). This CDR3 contains 13 residues. The CDR3 is CASSYDLAYEQYF. CDR3 DNA: TGTGCCAGCAGCTACGACTTGGCCTACGAGCAGTACTTC.

The chain has TRBV7-3 and TRBJ2-3; tentative D call: TRBD1 (6 bases). Trimming pared 4 bases from V and 3 bases from J, leaving 11 bases between. The germline gives CDR1 SGHTA, CDR2 FQGTGA. This CDR3 is built from 14 residues. The CDR3, as DNA: TGTGCCAGCAGCTCCAAGGGGGAGACAGATACGCAGTATTTT. Its translation is CASSSKGETDTQYF. Full variable domain (outside the CDR3, taken from reference TRBV7-3 and TRBJ2-3): GAGVSQTPSNKVTEKGKYVELRCDPISGHTALYWYRQSLGQGPEFLIYFQGTGAADDSGLPNDRFFAVRPEGSVSTLKIQRTERGDSAVYLCASSSKGETDTQYFGPGTRLTVL.

V is TRBV2 and J is TRBJ2-2; 8 nucleotides align to TRBD2. Germline loops: CDR1 SNHLY, CDR2 FYNNEI. After removal of 5 bases from V and 1 base from J, the junction contained 3 bases not matched to a gene. The CDR3 runs to 15 residues. CDR3 in DNA: TGTGCCAGCAGTTGGGCGGGGGGGAACACCGGGGAGCTGTTTTTT. This sequence encodes CASSWAGGNTGELFF.

The rearrangement links TRBV19 to TRBJ1-1, with 10 bases matching TRBD1. The V and J ends lost 2 bases and 0 bases, in that order; junction bases with no gene match: 3. The CDR3 has 16 residues. Germline assignment: CDR1 LNHDA and CDR2 SQIVND (reference sequence). CDR3 in DNA: TGTGCCAGTAGTATACGGACAGGGGGGATGAACACTGAAGCTTTCTTT. This translates into CASSIRTGGMNTEAFF.

The chain recombines TRBV5-1 with TRBJ2-2; no definite D call. The CDR3 loop spans 15 amino acids. The germline CDR1 and CDR2 sequences are SGHRS and YFSETQ. V shed 0 bases and J shed 6 bases, with 12 bases lying between them. The CDR3 DNA reads as TGCGCCAGCAGCTTGGACAGCCTCCTAGCCGGGGAGCTGTTTTTT. As protein: CASSLDSLLAGELFF.

V gene TRBV28 combines with J gene TRBJ2-1; 9 nucleotides line up with TRBD2. Germline CDR1 is MDHEN and CDR2 is SYDVKM. V was clipped by 2 bases and J by 12 bases; unmatched bases: 5. The CDR3 spans 13 residues. DNA of the CDR3: TGTGCCAGCAGTTTAGCGGGAGGGCCGTGGCAGTTCTTC. As protein: CASSLAGGPWQFF.

V and J are TRBV19 and TRBJ2-7, with TRBD1 matching 8 bases. The CDR3 spans 15 residues. Per germline, CDR1 LNHDA and CDR2 SQIVND (reference sequence). Germline trimming cut 8 bases from V and 4 bases from J; bases unmatched to any gene: 13. The CDR3 loop reads CASRYADREGYEQYF. The CDR3 nucleotides read TGTGCCAGTCGATATGCGGACAGGGAAGGTTACGAGCAGTACTTC.

The V call is TRBV5-5, the J call TRBJ2-3; possible D gene TRBD1, 5 bases. V was clipped by 0 bases and J by 6 bases, with 11 bases between them. The CDR3 has 14 residues. Germline V lookup: CDR1 SGHKS, CDR2 YYEKEE (reference sequence). Written as DNA, the CDR3 is TGTGCCAGCAGCTTGGAAGGGGAATGGGATACGCAGTATTTT. Translating it yields CASSLEGEWDTQYF.

The chain employs TRBV18 and TRBJ2-3; D possibly matches TRBD1 or TRBD2 (5 bases each). The CDR3 length is 15 residues. Trimming pared 1 base from V and 6 bases from J, leaving 14 bases between. Germline V gene sequence: CDR1 KGHSH, CDR2 LQKENI. The CDR3 reads CASSPQGTPPDTQYF. CDR3 coding DNA: TGTGCCAGCTCACCACAGGGGACCCCCCCCGATACGCAGTATTTT.

A few counts support this clone. CDR3 sequence: CASSQQGAGDGYTF. The CDR3 DNA follows: TGTGCCAGCTCACAACAGGGGGCTGGGGATGGCTACACCTTC. The chain recombines TRBV18 with TRBJ1-2, with 9 bases identical to TRBD1. This CDR3 has 14 residues. The germline gives CDR1 KGHSH, CDR2 LQKENI. After removal of 4 bases from V and 6 bases from J, the junction contained 6 bases not matched to a gene.

This clone appeared a single time. The CDR3 reads CASSQGTSPNNEQFF. CDR3 nucleotides: TGTGCCAGCAGCCAAGGGACTAGTCCTAACAATGAGCAGTTCTTC. The rearrangement uses TRBV27 and TRBJ2-1, with 8 bases matching TRBD2. Per germline, CDR1 MNHEY and CDR2 SMNVEV (reference sequence). This CDR3 has 15 residues. V lost 6 bases, J lost 5 bases, and 9 bases stayed unmatched.

With regard to this clone: At one end the junction does not follow the germline gene, possibly because of a read error. The V call is TRBV7-7, the J call TRBJ2-7; the match to TRBD2 covers 11 bases. The V gene's germline CDR1 is SSHAT and CDR2 FNYEAQ (reference sequence). This CDR3 has 15 amino acids. This CDR3 reads CASSLLAGAPYEQYF. For the CDR3, the DNA is TGTGCTAGCAGCTTACTAGCGGGAGCCCCCTACGAGCAGTACTTC.

V gene TRBV19 combines with J gene TRBJ1-5; TRBD1 agrees at 7 bases. V gave up 10 bases and J gave up 0 bases; unmatched junction bases: 9. CDR3 length: 15 amino acids. The V gene's germline CDR1 is LNHDA and CDR2 SQIVND (reference sequence). The CDR3 reads CATGGTVYSNQPQHF. Here the CDR3 DNA reads TGTGCCACCGGTGGGACAGTCTATAGCAATCAGCCCCAGCATTTT.

The genes are TRBV19 and TRBJ2-1; D gene ambiguous. This CDR3 contains 17 residues. Germline V gene sequence: CDR1 LNHDA, CDR2 SQIVND (reference sequence). Between the trimmed V and J ends, which lost 0 bases and 0 bases, there was a span of 12 bases. CDR3 amino acids: CASSIDLAVYSYNEQFF. CDR3 nucleotide sequence: TGTGCCAGTAGTATAGATCTGGCGGTGTACTCCTACAATGAGCAGTTCTTC.

This chain connects TRBV4-2 to TRBJ1-5; 7 nucleotides match TRBD1. Trimming removed 0 bases from V and 6 bases from J; junction bases left unmatched: 5. CDR1 is LGHNA, CDR2 YNFKEQ, per germline. There are 15 residues in the CDR3. The CDR3 here is CASSQDRGEGQPQHF. Here the CDR3 DNA reads TGTGCCAGCAGCCAAGACAGGGGGGAAGGTCAGCCCCAGCATTTT.

V and J are TRBV7-3 and TRBJ2-5, with D possibly being TRBD2 (5 bases). This CDR3 has 13 amino acids. Germline values: CDR1 SGHTA, CDR2 FQGTGA. The germline V and J ends were trimmed by 2 bases and 4 bases, with 8 bases remaining between them. CDR3 region: CASSLGRGETQYF. The CDR3 DNA follows: TGTGCCAGCAGCTTAGGCCGGGGAGAGACCCAGTACTTC.

The rearrangement joins TRBV28 to TRBJ2-5, with 10 bases identical to TRBD1. The CDR3 sequence is 14 residues long. Per the germline V gene, CDR1 is MDHEN and CDR2 is SYDVKM. The trim removed 6 bases at V and 5 bases at J, leaving 6 bases unmatched. The CDR3 bases are TGTGCCAGCAGACCGCCGGGACAGGGGGAGACCCAGTACTTC. Residues: CASRPPGQGETQYF.

This chain joins TRBV19 and TRBJ2-1; no firm D call. V lost 1 base, J lost 2 bases, and 18 bases lay in between. The germline CDR1 and CDR2 sequences are LNHDA and SQIVND (reference sequence). The CDR3 runs 18 residues. The CDR3: CASSIGAANELTYNEQFF. CDR3 coding DNA: TGTGCCAGTAGTATAGGGGCAGCGAACGAATTAACCTACAATGAGCAGTTCTTC.

The chain couples TRBV28 to TRBJ1-5, with D uncertain. Between the trimmed V and J ends, which lost 5 bases and 6 bases, there was a span of 17 bases. This CDR3 has 15 residues. Per the germline V gene, CDR1 is MDHEN and CDR2 is SYDVKM. The CDR3 DNA is TGTGCCAGCAGTCCTCCTAAACGAAGGAGTCAGCCCCAGCATTTT. Protein: CASSPPKRRSQPQHF.

V is TRBV6-4 and J is TRBJ2-6; 11 nucleotides agree with TRBD1. CDR1 is MRHNA, CDR2 SNTAGT, per germline. J was trimmed by 0 bases and V by 3 bases; bases with no gene match: 1. The CDR3 loop spans 17 amino acids. The CDR3 region has the DNA TGTGCCAGCAGTGAGGGGACAGGGGGCTCTGGGGCCAACGTCCTGACTTTC. It codes for CASSEGTGGSGANVLTF.

This clone was picked up a small number of times. The genes are TRBV5-1 and TRBJ1-6; possible D gene TRBD1, 6 bases. V was cut by 3 bases and J by 6 bases, with 10 bases left in between. Germline V gene lookup returns CDR1 SGHRS and CDR2 YFSETQ. The length of the CDR3 is 14 residues. In DNA form, the CDR3 reads TGCGCCAGCAGCTCAGGACAGATTAATTCACCCCTCCACTTT. This encodes CASSSGQINSPLHF.

The V call is TRBV23-1, the J call TRBJ2-6; D unresolved. TRBV23-1 is an ORF, with its function uncertain. This CDR3 is built from 16 residues. V was shortened by 2 bases and J by 0 bases, with 8 bases between the two germline ends. The CDR3 loop is CASSQLPNSGANVLTF. The CDR3 DNA reads as TGCGCCAGCAGTCAACTACCCAACTCTGGGGCCAACGTCCTGACTTTC.